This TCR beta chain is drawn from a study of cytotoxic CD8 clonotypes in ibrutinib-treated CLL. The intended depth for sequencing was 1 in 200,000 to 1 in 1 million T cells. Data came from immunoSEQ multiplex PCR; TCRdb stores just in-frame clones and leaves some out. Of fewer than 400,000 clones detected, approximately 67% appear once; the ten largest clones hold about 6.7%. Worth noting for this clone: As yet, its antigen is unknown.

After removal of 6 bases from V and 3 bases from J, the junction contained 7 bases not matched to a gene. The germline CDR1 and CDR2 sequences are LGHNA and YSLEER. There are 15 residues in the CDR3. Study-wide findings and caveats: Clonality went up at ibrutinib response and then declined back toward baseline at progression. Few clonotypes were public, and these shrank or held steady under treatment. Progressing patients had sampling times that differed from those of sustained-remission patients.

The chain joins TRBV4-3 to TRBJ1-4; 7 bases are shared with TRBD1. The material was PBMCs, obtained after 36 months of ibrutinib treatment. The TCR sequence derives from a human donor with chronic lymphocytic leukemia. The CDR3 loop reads CASRRTGSSNEKLFF. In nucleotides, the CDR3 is TGCGCCAGCAGAAGGACAGGAAGTTCTAATGAAAAACTGTTTTTT.